The T cell receptor (beta chain) described here comes from a study of regulatory T cells in long-lasting Graves disease. For the study at large: New Graves' disease cases had less than 3 months of antithyroid drugs.

V lost 8 bases, J lost 2 bases, and 10 bases lay in between. This CDR3 region has 12 residues. Germline-derived CDR1 and CDR2 are SGHVS and FNYEAQ. To note about this clonotype: Antigen unknown.

Notes on the study in general: Newly diagnosed patients had higher TCR diversity than persistent Graves' patients did.

Through Arm-PCR of CDR3 regions and iRepertoire HTBI primers, TCR beta libraries were built. TCRdb reanalysed the multiplex PCR reads using MiXCR and keeps one entry per CDR3 protein. The sample records 560,000 or so distinct CDR3 sequences, about 16% being singletons. The time point was: newly diagnosed GD, antithyroid drugs for less than 3 months. Following extraction of RNA from PBMCs, that RNA was used to make the TCR library. This sample was shared with a second study, whose subject was T cells in Graves' hyperthyroidism and ophthalmopathy. From that study: TCR CDR3 regions were first amplified by RT-PCR with HTBI primers.

The chain couples TRBV7-6 to TRBJ2-7; D is ambiguous. This clonotype was sampled from a man aged 18 to 35 with Graves disease. Sequences were derived from peripheral blood mononuclear cells (PBMCs), sampled at new diagnosis, from a patient treated with antithyroid drugs. For the CDR3, the DNA is TGTGCCAGCGGACCCGATCCCTACGAGCAGTACTTC. Amino acid sequence: CASGPDPYEQYF.